Listed below are T cell receptor beta chains from one sample, sequenced in a study of T-cell reconstitution after alpha-beta-depleted transplantation in children. TCRdb recomputed calls from the PCR reads with MiXCR, one row per CDR3 protein. The repertoire holds 400,000 to 500,000 distinct CDR3 sequences, with under 13% as singletons. This material consisted of PBMCs from the stem cell graft donor, taken from the stem cell graft. These receptors were collected from a human donor who donated a stem cell graft to a child with acute myeloid leukemia. CDR3s include the opening cysteine and the closing phenylalanine or tryptophan. The D gene is left open where the match is weak. Rows may omit the clone size; those that give it use once, few, many or a size class.

TRBJ2-1	TRBV29-1	few	.	TGCAGCGTTGTATTGGGGGCTGGTGAGCAGTTCTTC	CSVVLGAGEQFF
TRBJ2-5	TRBV4-1	few	.	TGCGCCAGCAGCCAAGATCCCAGGGGCTCCCCGTACCAAGAGACCCAGTACTTC	CASSQDPRGSPYQETQYF
TRBJ1-2	TRBV6-6	many	.	TGTGCCAGCAGTTACGACGGGCCGGGCGGCTACACCTTC	CASSYDGPGGYTF
TRBJ1-3	TRBV29-1	many	.	TGCAGCGTTGGGCTGGGGCATGCTGGAAACACCATATATTTT	CSVGLGHAGNTIYF
TRBJ1-4	TRBV4-2	.	.	TGTGCCAGCAGCCGCAGTGGGAGGGACGAGGACGAAAAACTGTTTTTT	CASSRSGRDEDEKLFF
TRBJ2-7	TRBV5-4	.	.	TGTGCCAGCAGTTTCGGTGTGGGGGACTACGAGCAGTACTTC	CASSFGVGDYEQYF
TRBJ2-3	TRBV20-1	few	.	TGCAGTGCTTCAGGACCATTTTCCACAGATACGCAGTATTTT	CSASGPFSTDTQYF
TRBJ2-3	TRBV9	many	TRBD2	TGTGCCAGCAGCGTAAATCCCGGACTAGCGGGTGGCACAGATACGCAGTATTTT	CASSVNPGLAGGTDTQYF
TRBJ2-3	TRBV4-3	many	TRBD2	TGCGCCAGCAGCCATCCCGGACTAGCGGGAGGGGGAGATACGCAGTATTTT	CASSHPGLAGGGDTQYF
TRBJ2-5	TRBV7-2	many	TRBD2	TGTGCCAGCAGTCGGACTAGCGGACAAGAGACCCAGTACTTC	CASSRTSGQETQYF
TRBJ2-1	TRBV9	.	TRBD2	TGTGCCAGCAGCGTAGGTAGTAGCGGGAGTAGGGATGAGCAGTTCTTC	CASSVGSSGSRDEQFF
TRBJ2-3	TRBV20-1	.	TRBD1	TGCAGTGCTGGTGGGACAGGGCATGTGGATACGCAGTATTTT	CSAGGTGHVDTQYF
TRBJ1-6	TRBV30	few	.	TGTGCCTGGAGTGTAGATAGAGCCAATTCACCCCTCCACTTT	CAWSVDRANSPLHF
TRBJ2-1	TRBV30	.	.	TGTGCCTGGAGGGCCGGGACGGACTCCTACAATGAGCAGTTCTTC	CAWRAGTDSYNEQFF
TRBJ2-5	TRBV20-1	few	TRBD2	TGCAGTGCTAGAGTAGCGGGTTGGGAGACCCAGTACTTC	CSARVAGWETQYF
TRBJ1-1	TRBV4-2	many	.	TGTGCCAGCAGCCAAGAGAGTGGGGCAGGGGAAGCTTTCTTT	CASSQESGAGEAFF
TRBJ2-5	TRBV7-6	.	.	TGTGCCAGCAGCTTACTAGCAGAATACCAAGAGACCCAGTACTTC	CASSLLAEYQETQYF
TRBJ2-7	TRBV5-1	many	.	TGCGCCAGCAGCGCGGGTCCGGACTACGAGCAGTACTTC	CASSAGPDYEQYF
TRBJ2-3	TRBV29-1	many	.	TGCAGCGTGGAGAAGACAGCCTCGGATACGCAGTATTTT	CSVEKTASDTQYF
TRBJ1-6	TRBV29-1	.	.	TGCAGCGTCCGGGACGGGTATAATTCACCCCTCCACTTT	CSVRDGYNSPLHF
TRBJ2-1	TRBV29-1	few	TRBD1	TGCAGCGTTGAGATCCGTAGGGGGCGGAATGAGCAGTTCTTC	CSVEIRRGRNEQFF
TRBJ2-5	TRBV7-2	.	TRBD1	TGTGCCAGCAGCCAAGGACAGGGCCTGGGGGCCCAGTACTTC	CASSQGQGLGAQYF
TRBJ2-7	TRBV29-1	few	TRBD1	TGCAGCGTCGACGGGACAGGACCCTACGAGCAGTACTTC	CSVDGTGPYEQYF
TRBJ2-5	TRBV20-1	many	.	TGCAGTGCTGGGGGCGGAGGGTACGAGACCCAGTACTTC	CSAGGGGYETQYF
TRBJ1-4	TRBV4-3	many	.	TGCGCCAGCAGCCAAGATACCAGGGGAACAACTAATGAAAAACTGTTTTTT	CASSQDTRGTTNEKLFF
TRBJ2-1	TRBV6-2/TRBV6-3	many	TRBD2	TGTGCCAGCAGTTACCTAGCGGGGACCCAGCAGTTCTTC	CASSYLAGTQQFF
TRBJ2-2	TRBV2	few	TRBD2	TGTGCCAGCTGTTCAGTTGGGGGACCTAGCGGCATCACCGGGGAGCTGTTTTTT	CASCSVGGPSGITGELFF
TRBJ1-5	TRBV29-1	many	TRBD1	TGCAGCGCCGCCGGGACAGCTAATCAGCCCCAGCATTTT	CSAAGTANQPQHF
TRBJ1-4	TRBV25-1	.	.	TGTGCCAGCAGTGACCGGTGGAATGAAAAACTGTTTTTT	CASSDRWNEKLFF
TRBJ2-1	TRBV6-5	few	TRBD1	TGTGCCAGCAGTTACTCAGGACAGGGATACAATGAGCAGTTCTTC	CASSYSGQGYNEQFF
TRBJ2-7	TRBV28	.	.	TGTGCCAGCAGTTTATATGGACAGCATTCCTACGAGCAGTACTTC	CASSLYGQHSYEQYF
TRBJ2-2	TRBV19	.	.	TGTGCCAGTACTCAAATGGGGGGGCAGACCGGGGAGCTGTTTTTT	CASTQMGGQTGELFF
TRBJ2-1	TRBV15	.	.	TGTGCCACCAGCAGCCCCTCCCTTGAGCAGTTCTTC	CATSSPSLEQFF